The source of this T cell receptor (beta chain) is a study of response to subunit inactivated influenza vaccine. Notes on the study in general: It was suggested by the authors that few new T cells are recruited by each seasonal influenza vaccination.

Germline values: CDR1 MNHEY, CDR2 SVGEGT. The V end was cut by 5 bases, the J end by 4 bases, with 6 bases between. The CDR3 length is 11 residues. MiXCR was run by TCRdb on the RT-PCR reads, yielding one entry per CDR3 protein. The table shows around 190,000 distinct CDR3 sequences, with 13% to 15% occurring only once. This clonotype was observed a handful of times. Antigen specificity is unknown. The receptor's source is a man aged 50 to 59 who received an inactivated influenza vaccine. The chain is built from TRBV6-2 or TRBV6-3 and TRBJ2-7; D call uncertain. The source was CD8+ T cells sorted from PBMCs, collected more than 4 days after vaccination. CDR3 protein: CASSPRYEQYF. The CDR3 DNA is TGTGCCAGCAGTCCTCGGTACGAGCAGTACTTC.